This T cell receptor beta chain is from a study of shared clonotypes between healthy human individuals. The study, taken as a whole, reports: Memory subsets had estimated richness that was generally smaller than that of naive subsets.

CDR1 is SGHTA and CDR2 is FQGNSA in the germline V gene. This CDR3 region has 14 residues. V lost 1 base and J 2 bases, leaving 9 bases between the germline ends. Only in-frame clones appear in the TCRdb table, and some are missing; sequencing was by immunoSEQ multiplex PCR. The sample holds about 1 million clones, about 77% seen once. On this clone: The antigen remains unidentified. This same CDR3 is encoded by further DNA sequences in the sample.

This sequence was found in a man aged 18 to 29 in good health. Material for sequencing was memory CD4+ T cells sorted from blood. Noted subset: CD45RA-negative fraction. The chain employs TRBV7-2 and TRBJ2-7; D unclear. CDR3 in amino acids: CASSLVEGPYEQYF. The CDR3 DNA reads as TGTGCCAGCAGCTTAGTGGAAGGACCCTACGAGCAGTACTTC. The whole variable domain, remainder taken from reference TRBV7-2 and TRBJ2-7, is GAGVSQSPSNKVTEKGKDVELRCDPISGHTALYWYRQSLGQGLEFLIYFQGNSAPDKSGLPSDRFSAERTGGSVSTLTIQRTQQEDSAVYLCASSLVEGPYEQYFGPGTRLTVT.